Reported below is one T cell receptor beta chain. Libraries were prepared by immunoSEQ multiplex PCR; TCRdb keeps only in-frame clonotypes and omits some of them. The profile shows about 160,000 clones, roughly nine tenths of them singletons. V lost 0 bases, J lost 6 bases, and 13 bases lay in between. CDR3 length equals 15 residues. Germline V gene lookup returns CDR1 SGDLS and CDR2 YYNGEE. This sample is part of a study of blood T cell repertoires in COVID-19. Turning to the study itself: Samples representing acute and convalescent COVID-19 were sourced from the United States, Italy and Spain. T cells, B-cell-depleted T cells, or PBMCs provided the cDNA or gDNA that served as material.

The TCR originated in a man aged 55 to 69 with active or convalescent COVID-19. The chain employs TRBV9 and TRBJ1-5; D is unclear. The specimen was peripheral blood. The CDR3 loop is CASSVGLRRGQPQHF. In nucleotides, the CDR3 is TGTGCCAGCAGCGTAGGTCTAAGGAGAGGTCAGCCCCAGCATTTT.